A single sample gave rise to the 20 T cell receptor beta chains below, sequenced in a study of cytomegalovirus exposure and HLA in healthy donors. Assay used: immunoSEQ multiplex PCR; TCRdb lists only in-frame clones, some missing. The profile shows some 83,000 clones, 94% of them singletons. Sequencing input: PBMCs. Source of these receptors: a woman in her late teens or twenties in good health and CMV-seronegative.

The rearrangement links TRBV19 to TRBJ2-2; TRBD1 matches 7 bases. The CDR3 totals 14 residues. CDR1 is LNHDA, CDR2 SQIVND, per germline (reference sequence). V gave up 6 bases and J gave up 9 bases; unmatched junction bases: 10. CDR3 sequence (DNA): TGTGCCAGTAGCAGAAGACAGGGTGTCCGGGAGCTGTTTTTT. It codes for CASSRRQGVRELFF.

The chain uses TRBV21-1 and TRBJ1-1; whether TRBD1, the table's D call, matches the DNA was not checked. TRBV21-1 is shown as a pseudogene. The length of the CDR3 is 13 residues. The CDR3 DNA reads TGTGCCATTTCAGGGCGTAAGGACACTGAAGCTTTCTTT. Translating it yields CAISGRKDTEAFF.

The chain recombines TRBV4-2 with TRBJ2-7, with 11 bases fitting TRBD2. Germline V gene data show CDR1 as LGHNA and CDR2 as YNFKEQ. Trimming cost V 0 bases and J 4 bases; bases outside gene matches: 5. The CDR3 contains 16 residues. The CDR3, as DNA: TGTGCCAGCAGCCAAGAGGGGGCTAGCGGGAGGTACGAGCAGTACTTC. The encoded protein is CASSQEGASGRYEQYF.

V gene TRBV2 combines with J gene TRBJ2-5, with D tentatively TRBD2 (6 bases). Per the germline V gene, CDR1 is SNHLY and CDR2 is FYNNEI. Trimming stripped 7 bases from V and 5 bases from J, with 20 bases between. The CDR3 consists of 15 residues. The CDR3 bases are TGTGCCAGCACGGTCGGGACTCGACTTCTGGAGACCCAGTACTTC. Translation: CASTVGTRLLETQYF.

The chain has TRBV6-1 and TRBJ2-2; 9 bases map to TRBD1. The V and J ends lost 2 bases and 6 bases, in that order; junction bases with no gene match: 4. Per germline, CDR1 MNHNS and CDR2 SASEGT. The CDR3 loop spans 15 amino acids. CDR3: CASSETGGASGELFF. The CDR3 DNA is TGTGCCAGCAGTGAAACAGGGGGCGCTTCCGGGGAGCTGTTTTTT.

The chain joins TRBV5-4 to TRBJ2-5; D call uncertain. The CDR3 totals 14 residues. The V and J ends lost 1 base and 5 bases respectively, with 12 bases between them. From germline, CDR1 is SGHNT and CDR2 YYREEE (reference sequence). As DNA, the CDR3 is TGTGCCAGCAGCTTGATTGAAGGAGATGAGACCCAGTACTTC. Amino acid sequence: CASSLIEGDETQYF.

The chain carries TRBV19 and TRBJ1-2; D gene ambiguous. Trimming removed 6 bases at V and 0 bases at J, with 14 bases between. Germline loops: CDR1 LNHDA, CDR2 SQIVND (reference sequence). The CDR3 covers 15 residues. CDR3 sequence reads: CASRLSRKTNYGYTF. CDR3 nucleotides: TGTGCCAGTAGGCTCAGTCGAAAGACTAACTATGGCTACACCTTC.

The V call is TRBV7-6, the J call TRBJ1-1; no firm D call. Germline V gives CDR1 SGHVS, CDR2 FNYEAQ. The V end was cut by 1 base, the J end by 5 bases, with 8 bases between. This CDR3 contains 13 residues. The CDR3 DNA reads TGTGCCAGCAGCTTAGACTCGGGGACTGAAGCTTTCTTT. It yields the protein CASSLDSGTEAFF.

The rearrangement links TRBV4-3 to TRBJ2-7; D is possibly TRBD2 (6 bases). The CDR3 totals 17 residues. The germline V and J ends were trimmed by 1 base and 5 bases, with 21 bases remaining between them. Germline assignment: CDR1 LGHNA and CDR2 YSLEER. CDR3 region: CASSQAPLANSVDEQYF. Here the CDR3 DNA reads TGCGCCAGCAGCCAAGCTCCCCTAGCGAATTCTGTCGACGAGCAGTACTTC.

CDR3 sequence reads: CASSQDPRVTEAFF. The DNA for the CDR3 is TGCGCCAGCAGCCAAGATCCGCGGGTAACTGAAGCTTTCTTT. The rearrangement uses TRBV4-3 and TRBJ1-1; D remains ambiguous. Trimming took 0 bases from V and 5 from J, leaving 10 bases between them. Germline loops: CDR1 LGHNA, CDR2 YSLEER. The CDR3 spans 14 residues.

This chain uses TRBV11-2 with TRBJ2-7; 9 bases agree with TRBD2. Germline values: CDR1 SGHAT, CDR2 FQNNGV. Trimming removed 0 bases from V and 2 bases from J; junction bases left unmatched: 8. This CDR3 spans 17 amino acids. In nucleotides, the CDR3 is TGTGCCAGCAGCTTAGATAGTAGCCTAGCGGGGACCTACGAGCAGTACTTC. Protein product: CASSLDSSLAGTYEQYF.

This chain joins TRBV10-3 and TRBJ2-7, with a tentative D call TRBD2 (6 bases). The V gene's germline CDR1 is ENHRY and CDR2 SYGVKD. V was cut by 6 bases and J by 2 bases, with 14 bases left in between. There are 14 residues in the CDR3. The CDR3 is CAISPRDWTYEQYF. The CDR3 bases are TGTGCCATCAGCCCCCGGGACTGGACCTACGAGCAGTACTTC.

This chain joins TRBV5-1 and TRBJ2-5, with D tentatively TRBD2 (5 bases). This CDR3 is built from 16 residues. V gave up 0 bases and J gave up 5 bases, with 17 bases separating them. Germline V gives CDR1 SGHRS, CDR2 YFSETQ. CDR3 residues: CASSLEVQQPGETQYF. The DNA for the CDR3 is TGCGCCAGCAGCTTGGAGGTACAACAACCGGGGGAGACCCAGTACTTC.

This clone was seen just once. This chain connects TRBV2 to TRBJ1-5; no clear D. V lost 4 bases and J 5 bases, leaving 6 bases between the germline ends. The length of the CDR3 is 12 residues. The germline gives CDR1 SNHLY, CDR2 FYNNEI. For the CDR3, the DNA is TGTGCCAGCAGTGCCTCAGATCAGCCCCAGCATTTT. It encodes CASSASDQPQHF. The entire variable domain, with the rest obtained from reference TRBV2 and TRBJ1-5, is as follows: EPEVTQTPSHQVTQMGQEVILRCVPISNHLYFYWYRQILGQKVEFLVSFYNNEISEKSEIFDDQFSVERPDGSNFTLKIRSTKLEDSAMYFCASSASDQPQHFGDGTRLSIL.

The chain couples TRBV29-1 to TRBJ1-2; D remains unclear. Germline V lookup: CDR1 SQVTM, CDR2 ANQGSEA. Trimming shortened V by 3 bases and J by 8 bases, and 19 bases separated the two germline ends. CDR3 size: 14 residues. Here the CDR3 DNA reads TGCAGCGTTGATACGGGATTAGGTGGTATAGGCTACACCTTC. This sequence encodes CSVDTGLGGIGYTF.

The chain combines TRBV6-4 with TRBJ2-1, with 14 nucleotides matching TRBD2. Germline lookup yields CDR1 MRHNA and CDR2 SNTAGT. With 5 bases clipped from V and 10 bases from J, the junction kept 7 bases outside the gene matches. This CDR3 has 15 amino acids. CDR3 sequence reads: CASSSGTSGGGEQFF. In DNA form, the CDR3 reads TGTGCCAGCAGTTCCGGGACTAGCGGGGGTGGGGAGCAGTTCTTC.

The rearrangement uses TRBV4-1 and TRBJ2-1, with 11 bases that match TRBD2. Per the germline V gene, CDR1 is MGHRA and CDR2 is YSYEKL. V dropped 0 bases and J dropped 8; count of bases not matched to a gene: 18. This CDR3 is built from 20 residues. CDR3 nucleotides: TGCGCCAGCAGCCAAGATAACAGAGCCAGGGCTAGCGGGAGGTTTGATGAGCAGTTCTTC. Translating it yields CASSQDNRARASGRFDEQFF.

The count of this clone is one. This chain links TRBV27 with TRBJ2-3; a weak D match, TRBD1 (6 bases). Germline loops: CDR1 MNHEY, CDR2 SMNVEV (reference sequence). V dropped 2 bases and J dropped 4 bases, with 10 bases sitting between them. The CDR3 contains 14 residues. This CDR3 is CASSLGGPPDTQYF. The CDR3 DNA is TGTGCCAGCAGTTTAGGGGGCCCCCCAGATACGCAGTATTTT.

The rearrangement uses TRBV30 and TRBJ1-1, with TRBD1 as a possible D gene (6 bases). Deletions cut 7 bases from V and 3 bases from J, with 15 bases between. CDR1 is GTSNPN and CDR2 is SVGIG in the germline V gene (reference sequence). The CDR3 is 13 amino acids. Here the CDR3 reads CASLRDTYTEAFF. CDR3 DNA sequence: TGTGCCTCACTCCGGGACACCTACACTGAAGCTTTCTTT. The full variable domain, in which reference TRBV30 and TRBJ1-1 provide the parts outside the CDR3, is SQTIHQWPATLVQPVGSPLSLECTVEGTSNPNLYWYRQAAGRGLQLLFYSVGIGQISSEVPQNLSASRPQDRQFILSSKKLLLSDSGFYLCASLRDTYTEAFFGQGTRLTVV.

The chain uses TRBV19 and TRBJ2-1; 7 bases agree with TRBD1. Germline CDR1 is LNHDA and CDR2 is SQIVND (reference sequence). Trimming took 4 bases from V and 6 from J; bases not matched to a gene: 3. This CDR3 spans 13 amino acids. The chain's CDR3 is CASSTPGGNEQFF. As DNA, the CDR3 is TGTGCCAGTAGTACCCCAGGGGGCAATGAGCAGTTCTTC.